The text below deals with one TCR beta chain. The antigen remains unidentified. Template switching by 5'RACE produced TCR cDNA, adding a universal primer site and UMIs. One entry per CDR3 protein results from TCRdb running MiXCR on the 5' RACE reads. The table includes about 320,000 distinct CDR3 sequences, 9.5% to 12% detected once. This entry belongs to a study of T cells after yellow fever vaccination. Study conclusions and caveats: On re-exposure, the response was weaker but peaked faster, at day 5 versus 15. Once the booster was given, most primary-vaccination clones reappeared, at about 96% for CD4 and roughly 91% for CD8. The study noted that FACS-sorted repertoires could contain abundant clonotypes contaminating from the bulk population.

The TCR sequence derives from a man aged 18-30 years who received the YFV17D yellow fever vaccine. Sequences were derived from CD4+ T cells sorted from PBMCs, sampled 45 days after the yellow fever booster vaccination.

This CDR3 reads CASRTESLIGWGQETQYF. The DNA of the CDR3 is TGTGCCAGCAGGACCGAATCCTTGATAGGCTGGGGGCAAGAGACCCAGTACTTC. The chain has TRBV6-2 or TRBV6-3 and TRBJ2-5; TRBD1 or TRBD2 may be the D gene (5 bases each). Germline assignment: CDR1 MNHEY and CDR2 SVGEGT. V was clipped by 6 bases and J by 2 bases, with 25 bases between them. CDR3 length: 18 amino acids.